Included here is one T cell receptor (beta chain) sequence, with context. Antigen unknown. Given a much more abundant clone one base away, this may be a read error. The authors gated naive CD8 T cells as CD8+CD4-CCR7+CD45RA+ for sorting. This entry is derived from a study of molecular identifiers for immune sequencing clone quantification. Findings and caveats of the study: In naive cells, under 1% of molecules belonged to clones above 20 RNA copies, against over 97% in effector cells. Shared barcodes on identical TCR molecules could underestimate the sizes of highly expanded clones.

Germline-derived CDR1 and CDR2 are SQVTM and ANQGSEA. This CDR3 region has 11 residues. TCRdb reprocessed the PCR reads with MiXCR, giving one entry per CDR3 protein. The sample carries under 800,000 distinct CDR3 sequences, 25% recorded once. Material: naive CD8+ T cells from blood, with Jurkat cell RNA spiked in. Subset in this sample: FACS-sorted CD8+CD4-CCR7+CD45RA+ naive T cells. The sequence was collected from a human donor in good health. Some libraries in this study had Jurkat cell RNA spiked in. The chain employs TRBV29-1 and TRBJ1-1; D call uncertain. The CDR3 coding sequence is TGCAACGTTTGGGTGGACACTGAAGCTTTCTTT. Its translation is CNVWVDTEAFF.